The rows below give T cell receptor beta chains drawn from one sample of a study of T cells expressing NK-cell markers. TCRdb reanalyzed the 5' RACE reads, giving one entry per CDR3 protein sequence and no DNA. This sample lists about 460,000 distinct CDR3 sequences; its ten largest clones have approximately 1.5%. The sample consisted of blood T cells: a sorted CD56 or NKG2C T cell subset, CD4+ or CD8+ T cells, or bulk PBMC T cells (not recorded which). These receptors came from a woman in her 50s in good health. Each CDR3 is given with its conserved first and last residue.

>TRBV29-1|TRBJ2-1
CSAEPGPDEQFF
>TRBV10-3|TRBJ2-1
CAISFLGTSSYNEQFF
>TRBV30|TRBJ2-5
CAWSTGIGETQYF
>TRBV7-3|TRBJ2-5
CASSARDSRKETQYF
>TRBV5-1|TRBJ2-1
CASSLQGDPYNEQFF
>TRBV5-1|TRBJ2-2
CASLRDRGYTGELFF
>TRBV29-1|TRBJ2-7
CSVIETGVYEQYF
>TRBV11-2|TRBJ2-2
CASSLARGGANTGELFF
>TRBV6-5|TRBJ2-3
CASKLAGGTDTQYF
>TRBV7-9|TRBJ1-2
CASSFQGGFDYGYTF
>TRBV5-6|TRBJ2-7
CASSFTGAWEQYF
>TRBV25-1|TRBJ2-3
CASSERGRERADTQYF
>TRBV11-1|TRBJ2-1
CASSPGLNNEQFF
>TRBV5-1|TRBJ2-1
CASSFGYRGQGTYNEQFF
>TRBV3-1|TRBJ2-7
CASSQAIAGSSYEQYF
>TRBV20-1|TRBJ1-1
CSALSGALGTEAFF
>TRBV5-1|TRBJ2-7
CASSFGAGGISYEQYF
>TRBV11-3|TRBJ2-3
CASSLAGGWDTQYF
>TRBV4-1|TRBJ2-1
CASSQLLAARFNEQFF
>TRBV6-1|TRBJ2-3
CASCEEWKGTQYF
>TRBV4-2|TRBJ2-1
CASSQEGLSGDNEQFF
>TRBV11-1|TRBJ2-1
CASRPPGDSYNEQFF
>TRBV20-1|TRBJ2-1
CSARDWVARSSYNEQFF
>TRBV5-1|TRBJ2-1
CASSRVGDVGRNEQFF
>TRBV20-1|TRBJ2-1
CSARDDTSGYNEQFF
>TRBV6-2/TRBV6-3|TRBJ2-5
CASSYPTGNQETQYF
>TRBV27|TRBJ1-2
CASSVGGLTPNYGYTF
>TRBV19|TRBJ2-2
CVTGQGRTGELFF
>TRBV4-2|TRBJ2-2
CASSQLELATNTGELFF
>TRBV19|TRBJ1-2
CASKIGYGYTF
>TRBV5-1|TRBJ1-6
CASSSDNSPLHF
>TRBV5-1|TRBJ2-7
CASSSQTGFGEQYF
>TRBV15|TRBJ2-3
CATSRDFGGGAADTQYF